The 2 T cell receptor beta chains below come from one sample, sequenced in a study of radiation and T cells in renal cell carcinoma (dated by TCRdb to about 2020). According to the study, the label for this sample's time point signals: blood 4 weeks post-SBRT, at nephrectomy. What this sample's treatment or condition label stands for: 15 Gy SBRT to primary tumor, nephrectomy 4 weeks later. The method behind the library was the immunoSEQ multiplex PCR assay. This immuneACCESS table, as held by TCRdb, lists in-frame sequences with V and J called but not all clones. Of the missing ones, under half trace to an unresolved V gene in checked studies; the others have no known cause. The sample yields about 150,000 clones; approximately 86% were counted once. The ten largest clonotypes hold around 17% of the sample. The sequencing here drew on blood, taken from a patient whose treatment included radiotherapy and nephrectomy. The receptors were sampled from a woman aged 45 to 65 with renal cell carcinoma.

This clone has just a few counts. The V and J genes are TRBV5-4 and TRBJ2-3; no clear D. V was cut by 2 bases and J by 4 bases, with 8 bases left in between. The V gene's germline CDR1 is SGHNT and CDR2 YYREEE (reference sequence). This CDR3 region has 13 residues. The CDR3 coding sequence is TGTGCCAGCAGCTTAGTAACGGCAGATACGCAGTATTTT. Its translation is CASSLVTADTQYF.

The rearrangement joins TRBV19 to TRBJ2-2; TRBD1 or TRBD2 may be the D gene (6 bases each). The V and J ends lost 9 bases and 3 bases respectively, with 20 bases between them. Germline CDR1 is LNHDA and CDR2 is SQIVND (reference sequence). This CDR3 spans 16 amino acids. CDR3 DNA: TGTGCCAGCCTAGGGGGGTACGGACTCCACACCGGGGAGCTGTTTTTT. This translates into CASLGGYGLHTGELFF.